This entry lists 32 T cell receptor beta chains sequenced from one sample in a study of blood T cell repertoires in COVID-19. The method was immunoSEQ multiplex PCR; TCRdb's version includes in-frame clones alone and lacks a portion of them. The sample contains 150,000 to 200,000 clones, approximately 81% of which appear only once. Source material: peripheral blood. These TCRs come from a human donor with acute or convalescent COVID-19. The donor label of this sample is uncertain.

This clone has ten or more counts. The V and J genes are TRBV6-6 and TRBJ1-5; D not resolved. V was clipped by 4 bases and J by 7 bases, with 11 bases between them. CDR1 is MNHNY and CDR2 is SVGAGI in the germline V gene (reference sequence). CDR3 length equals 13 residues. The CDR3 nucleotides read TGTGCCAGCAGTTCCCGACTGGAACAGCCCCAGCATTTT. This encodes CASSSRLEQPQHF.

This rearrangement joins TRBV28 to TRBJ2-1, with TRBD2 matching 12 bases. This CDR3 region has 20 residues. The junction had 12 bases not matched to a gene; V was cut back by 3 bases and J by 0 bases. Germline lookup yields CDR1 MDHEN and CDR2 SYDVKM. This chain's CDR3 is CASSFPLAGGRKSSYNEQFF. DNA for the CDR3: TGTGCCAGCAGTTTCCCACTAGCGGGGGGACGGAAGAGCTCCTACAATGAGCAGTTCTTC.

V is TRBV6-2 or TRBV6-3 and J is TRBJ1-2; unclear D gene. Trimming took 4 bases from V and 7 from J, leaving 19 bases between them. The CDR3 has 15 residues. CDR1 and CDR2 (germline): MNHEY, SVGEGT. The chain's CDR3 is CASSSSSAGLPGYTF. The CDR3 nucleotides read TGTGCCAGCAGTTCATCCTCGGCAGGACTCCCTGGCTACACCTTC.

CDR3 region: CASSFDSVRGYTF. Here the CDR3 DNA reads TGTGCCAGCAGCTTCGACTCCGTTCGTGGCTACACCTTC. J is TRBJ1-2 and V is TRBV7-8; D unclear. This CDR3 contains 13 residues. CDR1 SGHVS and CDR2 FQNEAQ come from the germline V gene. Trimming took 3 bases from V and 7 from J, leaving 12 bases between them.

This clone was detected once. The J gene is TRBJ1-6, the V gene TRBV6-5; 8 bases match TRBD1. The CDR3 covers 15 residues. The germline V gene encodes CDR1 MNHEY and CDR2 SVGAGI. V dropped 6 bases and J dropped 7; count of bases not matched to a gene: 8. CDR3: CASSRDRNANSPLHF. The CDR3 nucleotides are TGTGCCAGCAGCCGGGACAGGAACGCCAATTCACCCCTCCACTTT.

V and J are TRBV7-2 and TRBJ1-5; the match to TRBD1 covers 7 bases. Germline V gene lookup returns CDR1 SGHTA and CDR2 FQGNSA. This CDR3 region has 15 residues. V lost 1 base to trimming and J lost 0 bases; unmatched junction nucleotides: 0. CDR3 sequence: CASSLGDSSNQPQHF. CDR3 in DNA: TGTGCCAGCAGCTTAGGGGACAGTAGCAATCAGCCCCAGCATTTT.

This rearrangement joins TRBV5-1 to TRBJ1-2, with 8 positions matching TRBD1. Germline V gene data show CDR1 as SGHRS and CDR2 as YFSETQ. This CDR3 spans 14 amino acids. The V and J ends lost 3 bases and 8 bases, in that order; junction bases with no gene match: 9. The CDR3 DNA follows: TGCGCCAGCAGCTCTCGGACAGGGACGGGGGGCTACACCTTC. It codes for CASSSRTGTGGYTF. Together with reference TRBV5-1 and TRBJ1-2, the CDR3 gives the full variable domain: KAGVTQTPRYLIKTRGQQVTLSCSPISGHRSVSWYQQTPGQGLQFLFEYFSETQRNKGNFPGRFSGRQFSNSRSEMNVSTLELGDSALYLCASSSRTGTGGYTFGSGTRLTVV.

The chain couples TRBV5-6 to TRBJ2-1; possibly TRBD2 for D (5 bases). The CDR3 consists of 18 residues. Germline assignment: CDR1 SGHDT and CDR2 YYEEEE. V lost 6 bases, J lost 4 bases, and 26 bases lay in between. CDR3 nucleotides: TGTGCCAGCACCAAACGCTTCCCTGTGTTACGGACTTACAATGAGCAGTTCTTC. Residues: CASTKRFPVLRTYNEQFF. The full variable domain, rest sourced from reference TRBV5-6 and TRBJ2-1, is DAGVTQSPTHLIKTRGQQVTLRCSPKSGHDTVSWYQQALGQGPQFIFQYYEEEERQRGNFPDRFSGHQFPNYSSELNVNALLLGDSALYLCASTKRFPVLRTYNEQFFGPGTRLTVL.

This rearrangement joins TRBV11-3 to TRBJ2-3; 13 positions match TRBD2. CDR1 and CDR2 from the germline V gene are SGHNT and YENEEA. V lost 5 bases, J lost 1 base, and 9 bases stayed unmatched. There are 18 residues in the CDR3. For the CDR3, the DNA is TGTGCCAGCAGCCGTACTAGCGGGGGGGCCTGGGGCACAGATACGCAGTATTTT. The encoded protein is CASSRTSGGAWGTDTQYF.

The chain employs TRBV18 and TRBJ2-3; D possibly corresponds to TRBD1 (6 bases). With 4 bases removed from V and 3 bases from J, the gap between germline ends came to 14 bases. The CDR3 totals 15 residues. Germline V lookup: CDR1 KGHSH, CDR2 LQKENI. CDR3 amino acids: CASSLSGGLTDTQYF. CDR3 sequence (DNA): TGTGCCAGCTCACTGAGTGGGGGCCTAACAGATACGCAGTATTTT.

This clone was picked up a small number of times. The chain is built from TRBV7-9 and TRBJ2-7, with 8 bases matching TRBD1. Germline CDR1 is SEHNR and CDR2 is FQNEAQ (reference sequence). The CDR3 runs to 15 residues. Trimming took 4 bases from V and 3 from J; bases not matched to a gene: 8. The CDR3 protein is CASSSWDRQRYEQYF. CDR3 coding DNA: TGTGCCAGCAGCTCGTGGGACAGGCAGCGCTACGAGCAGTACTTC.

The rearrangement links TRBV7-3 to TRBJ1-1; D is uncertain. CDR1 SGHTA and CDR2 FQGTGA come from the germline V gene. Between the trimmed V and J ends, which lost 0 bases and 6 bases, there was a span of 11 bases. The CDR3 spans 14 residues. The chain's CDR3 is CASSLTPESPEAFF. CDR3 bases: TGTGCCAGCAGCTTAACTCCAGAATCCCCTGAAGCTTTCTTT. Supplemented by reference TRBV7-3 and TRBJ1-1, the full variable domain reads GAGVSQTPSNKVTEKGKYVELRCDPISGHTALYWYRQSLGQGPEFLIYFQGTGAADDSGLPNDRFFAVRPEGSVSTLKIQRTERGDSAVYLCASSLTPESPEAFFGQGTRLTVV.

V usage is TRBV2 and J usage is TRBJ1-1, with TRBD1 matching 9 bases. Germline V gene lookup returns CDR1 SNHLY and CDR2 FYNNEI. The CDR3 length is 15 residues. J was trimmed by 3 bases and V by 9 bases; bases with no gene match: 11. CDR3 amino acids: CARGANRGLDTEAFF. Written as DNA, the CDR3 is TGTGCCAGAGGGGCCAACAGGGGGCTGGACACTGAAGCTTTCTTT.

This clone was seen repeatedly, ten times or more. The chain is built from TRBV6-5 and TRBJ1-6, with D unresolved. V lost 8 bases to trimming and J lost 14 bases, with 16 bases between them. The CDR3 is 12 residues long. Germline assignment: CDR1 MNHEY and CDR2 SVGAGI. The DNA for the CDR3 is TGTGCCAGCTCTAGAGTCGTGCATGCCCTCCACTTT. Its protein is CASSRVVHALHF.

This clone has just one count. V is TRBV6-2 or TRBV6-3 and J is TRBJ2-5; TRBD2 matches 10 bases. Trimming removed 6 bases from V and 4 bases from J; junction bases left unmatched: 5. From germline, CDR1 is MNHEY and CDR2 SVGEGT. The CDR3 extends over 14 amino acids. The CDR3 spells CASSRGLALETQYF. CDR3 DNA sequence: TGTGCCAGCAGCAGGGGACTAGCGTTAGAGACCCAGTACTTC.

The J gene is TRBJ2-4, the V gene TRBV3-1 (or the pseudogene TRBV3-2); TRBD1 agrees at 9 bases. Germline CDR1 LGHDT, CDR2 YNNKEL (reference sequence). The CDR3 loop spans 17 amino acids. Trimming cost V 3 bases and J 0 bases; bases outside gene matches: 6. The CDR3 DNA reads TGTGCCAGCAGCCACCGACAGGGGGGACTAGCCAAAAACATTCAGTACTTC. This encodes CASSHRQGGLAKNIQYF.

The V gene is TRBV2, the J gene TRBJ1-4; a possible D gene is TRBD1 (6 bases). Trimming took off 3 bases at V and 7 bases at J, with 15 bases between the two ends. CDR3 size: 15 residues. Germline V gene lookup returns CDR1 SNHLY and CDR2 FYNNEI. This chain's CDR3 is CASSDRGGLGEKLFF. CDR3 nucleotide sequence: TGTGCCAGCAGTGATCGCGGGGGGCTGGGTGAAAAACTGTTTTTT.

The chain carries TRBV3-1 (or the pseudogene TRBV3-2) and TRBJ2-2, with 9 nucleotides matching TRBD2. Germline-derived CDR1 and CDR2 are LGHDT and YNNKEL (reference sequence). This CDR3 is 16 amino acids long. Trimming at V came to 5 bases and at J to 0 bases, leaving 4 bases not matched to a gene. CDR3 nucleotide sequence: TGTGCCAGCAGCTTGACTAGCGGAACGAACACCGGGGAGCTGTTTTTT. As protein: CASSLTSGTNTGELFF.

The chain is built from TRBV3-1 (or the pseudogene TRBV3-2) and TRBJ1-4, with TRBD1 matching over 9 bases. Germline V CDR1 and CDR2: LGHDT, YNNKEL (reference sequence). Trimming removed 7 bases from V and 6 bases from J; junction bases left unmatched: 3. The CDR3 extends over 13 amino acids. CDR3 sequence: CASTDRGDEKLFF. The DNA of the CDR3 is TGTGCCAGCACGGACAGGGGCGATGAAAAACTGTTTTTT.

V and J are TRBV7-2 and TRBJ1-6; 9 bases are shared with TRBD1. V lost 6 bases to trimming and J lost 3 bases; unmatched junction nucleotides: 3. Germline V gene sequence: CDR1 SGHTA, CDR2 FQGNSA. The CDR3 length is 15 residues. The chain's CDR3 is CASRQTGGYNSPLHF. CDR3 sequence (DNA): TGTGCCAGCAGACAGACAGGGGGCTATAATTCACCCCTCCACTTT.

The J gene is TRBJ1-1, the V gene TRBV10-1; TRBD1 aligns across 7 bases. This CDR3 has 15 amino acids. The trim removed 4 bases at V and 1 base at J, leaving 6 bases unmatched. CDR1 is WNHNN, CDR2 SYGVQD, per germline (reference sequence). The CDR3 bases are TGCGCCAGCAGTGTCGAAACAGGGGCGAACACTGAAGCTTTCTTT. Translating it yields CASSVETGANTEAFF.

The V and J genes are TRBV5-1 and TRBJ2-2, with a tentative D call TRBD1 (6 bases). The germline V gene has CDR1 SGHRS and CDR2 YFSETQ. Trimming pared 6 bases from V and 2 bases from J, leaving 14 bases between. CDR3 size: 15 residues. CDR3 region: CASTGTSRNTGELFF. Written as DNA, the CDR3 is TGCGCCAGCACCGGGACATCTCGTAACACCGGGGAGCTGTTTTTT. The full variable domain, rest sourced from reference TRBV5-1 and TRBJ2-2, is KAGVTQTPRYLIKTRGQQVTLSCSPISGHRSVSWYQQTPGQGLQFLFEYFSETQRNKGNFPGRFSGRQFSNSRSEMNVSTLELGDSALYLCASTGTSRNTGELFFGEGSRLTVL.

The genes are TRBV28 and TRBJ1-4; 8 bases line up with TRBD1. The CDR3 loop spans 15 amino acids. V lost 4 bases and J lost 3; bases outside the gene matches: 4. Looked up from germline, CDR1 is MDHEN and CDR2 is SYDVKM. CDR3 nucleotides: TGTGCCAGCAGTTCACCGACAGGGGCTAATGAAAAACTGTTTTTT. It specifies CASSSPTGANEKLFF.

This clone occurred once. The chain combines TRBV7-9 with TRBJ1-1, with D uncertain. Trimming took off 4 bases at V and 5 bases at J, with 8 bases between the two ends. This CDR3 has 12 residues. Per germline, CDR1 SEHNR and CDR2 FQNEAQ (reference sequence). Here the CDR3 DNA reads TGTGCCAGCAGCTCGGGAAGAACTGAAGCTTTCTTT. Its translation: CASSSGRTEAFF. Full variable domain (remainder filled in from reference TRBV7-9 and TRBJ1-1): DTGVSQNPRHKITKRGQNVTFRCDPISEHNRLYWYRQTLGQGPEFLTYFQNEAQLEKSRLLSDRFSAERPKGSFSTLEIQRTEQGDSAMYLCASSSGRTEAFFGQGTRLTVV.

In regard to this clone: Other nucleotide sequences from this sample produce the same CDR3. The chain combines TRBV5-6 with TRBJ2-4; possible D gene TRBD2, 6 bases. The germline V gene encodes CDR1 SGHDT and CDR2 YYEEEE. The V gene lost 3 bases and the J gene lost 0 bases, with 10 bases spanning the gap. There are 15 residues in the CDR3. CDR3 sequence: CASSSRDLAKNIQYF. The CDR3 DNA follows: TGTGCCAGCAGCTCCCGGGACTTAGCCAAAAACATTCAGTACTTC.

This CDR3 reads CASSLGLLEPQHF. CDR3 DNA: TGTGCCAGCAGCTTAGGTCTGCTAGAGCCCCAGCATTTT. V gene TRBV11-2 combines with J gene TRBJ1-5; D gene uncertain. V shed 1 base and J shed 8 bases, with 9 bases lying between them. The CDR3 sequence is 13 residues long. Germline CDR1 SGHAT, CDR2 FQNNGV.

The chain combines TRBV5-6 with TRBJ1-5; 7 nucleotides match TRBD1. J lost 1 base, V lost 3 bases, and 13 bases had no gene match. Looked up from germline, CDR1 is SGHDT and CDR2 is YYEEEE. The CDR3 is 18 residues long. CDR3 residues: CASSSSYRGGRSNQPQHF. As DNA, the CDR3 is TGTGCCAGCAGCTCATCATACAGGGGAGGTCGGAGCAATCAGCCCCAGCATTTT.

The gene calls are TRBV28 and TRBJ2-3; TRBD2 might be the D (7 bases). Germline CDR1 MDHEN, CDR2 SYDVKM. V lost 8 bases to trimming and J lost 1 base, with 16 bases between them. This CDR3 has 15 residues. The chain's CDR3 is CASRGAGAGTDTQYF. CDR3 sequence (DNA): TGTGCCAGCCGAGGTGCGGGGGCAGGCACAGATACGCAGTATTTT.

The chain couples TRBV7-3 to TRBJ2-6; 8 bases align to TRBD1. The CDR3 consists of 19 residues. V was clipped by 5 bases and J by 0 bases; unmatched bases: 12. Germline CDR1 reads SGHTA; CDR2 reads FQGTGA. The CDR3 here is CASSRTGTGLLSGANVLTF. The CDR3 bases are TGTGCCAGCAGCAGAACTGGGACAGGCCTACTCTCTGGGGCCAACGTCCTGACTTTC.

This clone occurred many times. The chain joins TRBV7-9 to TRBJ2-1; D remains ambiguous. Between the trimmed V and J ends, which lost 5 bases and 0 bases, there was a span of 11 bases. CDR1 and CDR2 from the germline V gene are SEHNR and FQNEAQ (reference sequence). There are 15 residues in the CDR3. In DNA form, the CDR3 reads TGTGCCAGCAGCAACAGTCTTAGCTCCTACAATGAGCAGTTCTTC. Protein: CASSNSLSSYNEQFF.

In its sample, this clone was seen a few times. This chain connects TRBV2 to TRBJ1-2, with TRBD1 matching 8 bases. CDR1 SNHLY and CDR2 FYNNEI come from the germline V gene. CDR3 length: 15 residues. Germline trimming cut 5 bases from V and 6 bases from J; bases unmatched to any gene: 11. This CDR3 is CASSPNDRGKDGYTF. As DNA, the CDR3 is TGTGCCAGCAGTCCCAATGACAGGGGAAAGGATGGCTACACCTTC.

The chain joins TRBV5-1 to TRBJ2-4; D may be TRBD1 (5 bases). Germline V lookup: CDR1 SGHRS, CDR2 YFSETQ. Trimming removed 0 bases from V and 8 bases from J, with 18 bases in between. CDR3 length: 16 amino acids. This CDR3 reads CASSLGGRAGQDIQYF. The CDR3 DNA follows: TGCGCCAGCAGCTTGGGCGGCAGGGCAGGTCAGGACATTCAGTACTTC.